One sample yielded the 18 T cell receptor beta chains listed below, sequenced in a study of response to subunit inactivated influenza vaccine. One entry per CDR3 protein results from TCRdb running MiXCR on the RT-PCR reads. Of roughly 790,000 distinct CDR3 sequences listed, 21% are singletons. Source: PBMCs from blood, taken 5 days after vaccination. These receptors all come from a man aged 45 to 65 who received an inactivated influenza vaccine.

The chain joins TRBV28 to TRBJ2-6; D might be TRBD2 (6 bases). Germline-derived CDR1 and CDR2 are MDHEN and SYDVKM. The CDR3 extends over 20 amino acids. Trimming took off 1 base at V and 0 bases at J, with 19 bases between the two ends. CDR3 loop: CASSLYMPGLSSSGANVLTF. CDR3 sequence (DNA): TGTGCCAGCAGTTTATACATGCCGGGACTTTCAAGCTCTGGGGCCAACGTCCTGACTTTC. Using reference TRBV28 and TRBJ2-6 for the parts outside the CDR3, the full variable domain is DVKVTQSSRYLVKRTGEKVFLECVQDMDHENMFWYRQDPGLGLRLIYFSYDVKMKEKGDIPEGYSVSREKKERFSLILESASTNQTSMYLCASSLYMPGLSSSGANVLTFGAGSRLTVL.

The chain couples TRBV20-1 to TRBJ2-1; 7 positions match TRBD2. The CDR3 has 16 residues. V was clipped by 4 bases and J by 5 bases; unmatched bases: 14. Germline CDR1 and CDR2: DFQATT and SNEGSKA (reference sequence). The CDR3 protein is CSANPIRGEGNNEQFF. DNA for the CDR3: TGCAGTGCTAACCCGATTCGGGGGGAGGGAAACAATGAGCAGTTCTTC.

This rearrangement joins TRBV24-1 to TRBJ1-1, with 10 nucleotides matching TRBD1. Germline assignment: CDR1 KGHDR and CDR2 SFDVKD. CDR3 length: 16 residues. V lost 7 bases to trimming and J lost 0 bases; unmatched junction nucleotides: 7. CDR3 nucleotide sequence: TGTGCCACCAGAGCCGGGACAGGGGTCATGAACACTGAAGCTTTCTTT. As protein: CATRAGTGVMNTEAFF.

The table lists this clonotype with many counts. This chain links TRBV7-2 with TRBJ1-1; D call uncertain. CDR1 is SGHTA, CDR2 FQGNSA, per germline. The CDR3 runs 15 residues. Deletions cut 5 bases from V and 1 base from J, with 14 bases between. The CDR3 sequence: CASSLGPVGNTEAFF. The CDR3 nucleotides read TGTGCCAGCAGCCTAGGACCGGTGGGGAACACTGAAGCTTTCTTT.

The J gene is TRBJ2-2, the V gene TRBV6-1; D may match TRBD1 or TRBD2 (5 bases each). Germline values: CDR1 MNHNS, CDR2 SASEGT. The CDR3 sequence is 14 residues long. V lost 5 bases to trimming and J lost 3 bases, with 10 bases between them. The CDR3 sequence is CASSRDDDTGELFF. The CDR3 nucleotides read TGTGCCAGCAGTCGGGACGACGACACCGGGGAGCTGTTTTTT.

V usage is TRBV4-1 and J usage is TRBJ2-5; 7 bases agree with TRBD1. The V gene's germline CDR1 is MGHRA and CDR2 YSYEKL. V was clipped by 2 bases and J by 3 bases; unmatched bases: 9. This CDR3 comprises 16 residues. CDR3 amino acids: CASSQTTGLFKETQYF. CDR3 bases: TGCGCCAGCAGCCAAACGACAGGGTTGTTTAAAGAGACCCAGTACTTC.

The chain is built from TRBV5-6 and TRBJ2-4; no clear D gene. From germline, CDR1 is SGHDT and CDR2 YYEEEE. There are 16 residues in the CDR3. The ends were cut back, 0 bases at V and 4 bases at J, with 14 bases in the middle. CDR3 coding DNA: TGTGCCAGCAGCTTGGGTTCCAGGCACGGGAAAAACATTCAGTACTTC. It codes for CASSLGSRHGKNIQYF.

The CDR3 DNA reads TGCAGTGCTAGTTTAGGGGGCAAGGGGAGGACCTTC. It translates to CSASLGGKGRTF. This chain connects TRBV20-1 to TRBJ1-2; 7 bases match TRBD1. Trimming took 3 bases from V and 14 from J; bases not matched to a gene: 12. The CDR3 has 12 amino acids. Germline assignment: CDR1 DFQATT and CDR2 SNEGSKA (reference sequence).

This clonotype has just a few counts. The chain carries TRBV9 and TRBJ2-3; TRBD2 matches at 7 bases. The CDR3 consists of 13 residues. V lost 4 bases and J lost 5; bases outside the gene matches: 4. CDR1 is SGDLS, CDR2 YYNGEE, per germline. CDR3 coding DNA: TGTGCCAGCAGCTTCGGGAGGCAAGATACGCAGTATTTT. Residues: CASSFGRQDTQYF.

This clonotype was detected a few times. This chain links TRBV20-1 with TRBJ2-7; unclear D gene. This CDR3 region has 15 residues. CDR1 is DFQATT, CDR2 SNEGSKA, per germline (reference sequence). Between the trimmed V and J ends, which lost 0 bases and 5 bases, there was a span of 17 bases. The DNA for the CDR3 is TGCAGTGCTAGAGATCCCCGGTCTGCTCGGGACGAGCAGTACTTC. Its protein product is CSARDPRSARDEQYF.

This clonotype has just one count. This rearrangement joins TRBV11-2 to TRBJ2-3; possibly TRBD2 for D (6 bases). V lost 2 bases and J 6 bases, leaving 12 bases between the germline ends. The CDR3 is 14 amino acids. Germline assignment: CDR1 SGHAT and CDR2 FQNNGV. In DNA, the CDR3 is TGTGCCAGCAGCTTACAGGGTGGAGGGGATACGCAGTATTTT. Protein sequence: CASSLQGGGDTQYF.

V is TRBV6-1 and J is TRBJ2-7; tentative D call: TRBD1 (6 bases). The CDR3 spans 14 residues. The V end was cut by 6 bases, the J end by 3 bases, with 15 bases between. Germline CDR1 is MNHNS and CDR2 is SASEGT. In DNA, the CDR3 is TGTGCCAGCAGCGCAAAGAGGACAGTCTACGAGCAGTACTTC. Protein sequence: CASSAKRTVYEQYF.

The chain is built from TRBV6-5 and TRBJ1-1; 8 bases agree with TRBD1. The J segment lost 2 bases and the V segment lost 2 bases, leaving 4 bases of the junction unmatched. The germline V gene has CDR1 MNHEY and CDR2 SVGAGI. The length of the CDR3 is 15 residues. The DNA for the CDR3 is TGTGCCAGCAGTTACCCGGACAGGGTCAACACTGAAGCTTTCTTT. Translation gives CASSYPDRVNTEAFF.

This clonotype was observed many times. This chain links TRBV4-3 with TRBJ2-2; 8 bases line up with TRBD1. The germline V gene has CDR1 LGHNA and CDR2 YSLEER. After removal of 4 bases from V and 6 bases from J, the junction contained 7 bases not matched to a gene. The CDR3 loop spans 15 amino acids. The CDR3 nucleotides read TGCGCCAGCAGCCCAGGGACAGGAAAGGCCGGGGAGCTGTTTTTT. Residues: CASSPGTGKAGELFF.

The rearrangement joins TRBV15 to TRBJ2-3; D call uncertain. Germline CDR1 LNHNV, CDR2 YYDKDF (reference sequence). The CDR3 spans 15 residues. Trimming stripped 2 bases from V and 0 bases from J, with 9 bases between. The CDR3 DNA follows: TGTGCCACCAGCAGACTACAACCCAGCACAGATACGCAGTATTTT. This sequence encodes CATSRLQPSTDTQYF.

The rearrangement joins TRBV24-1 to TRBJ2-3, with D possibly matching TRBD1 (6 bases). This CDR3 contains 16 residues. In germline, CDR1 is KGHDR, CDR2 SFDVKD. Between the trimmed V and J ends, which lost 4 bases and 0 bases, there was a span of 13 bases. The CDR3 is CATSDLDRPSTDTQYF. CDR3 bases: TGTGCCACCAGTGACTTGGACAGACCTAGCACAGATACGCAGTATTTT.

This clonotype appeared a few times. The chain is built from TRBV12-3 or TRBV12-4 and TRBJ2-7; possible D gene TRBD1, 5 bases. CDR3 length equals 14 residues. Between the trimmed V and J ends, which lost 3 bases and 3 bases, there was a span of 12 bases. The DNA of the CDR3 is TGTGCCAGCAGTTTCGCGAACAGGCTCTACGAGCAGTACTTC. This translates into CASSFANRLYEQYF.

In nucleotides, the CDR3 is TGCAGTGCTAGACGCCGGGACACGGCCTACGAGCAGTACTTC. This encodes CSARRRDTAYEQYF. The gene calls are TRBV20-1 and TRBJ2-7, with D perhaps TRBD1 (6 bases). The germline CDR1 and CDR2 sequences are DFQATT and SNEGSKA (reference sequence). The CDR3 runs 14 residues. Trimming shortened V by 2 bases and J by 2 bases, and 13 bases separated the two germline ends.